These T cell receptor beta chains were read from a single sample in a study of cytomegalovirus exposure and HLA in healthy donors. Method: immunoSEQ multiplex PCR; TCRdb's copy keeps in-frame clones and lacks some. Of a few hundred thousand clones listed, approximately 90% are singletons. The material sequenced was PBMCs. These receptors originate from a woman aged 18-30 years in good health and CMV-seronegative. Both conserved end residues are part of each CDR3. The D gene is left open where the match is weak. Rows give clone size only sometimes, using once, few, many, or a class for an expanded clone.

CDR3 DNA	CDR3 protein	V gene	clone size	CDR3 length	D gene	J gene
TGCAGCGCCAAAGGGGGGACTAACTACGAGCAGTACTTC	CSAKGGTNYEQYF	TRBV29-1	.	13	.	TRBJ2-7
TGCGCCAGCAGTGGTGACAGCTCCTACGAGCAGTACTTC	CASSGDSSYEQYF	TRBV10-1	.	13	.	TRBJ2-7
TGCAGCGTTGAATGGGCGGGAGCCCCCAATGAGCAGTTCTTC	CSVEWAGAPNEQFF	TRBV29-1	.	14	TRBD2	TRBJ2-1
TGTGCCAGCTCCTTAACAGAGAACACTGAAGCTTTCTTT	CASSLTENTEAFF	TRBV18	.	13	.	TRBJ1-1
TGTGCCAGCAGTGTACAGGGGGCTCGGGACACTGAAGCTTTCTTT	CASSVQGARDTEAFF	TRBV6-1	.	15	TRBD1	TRBJ1-1
TGTGCCACCAGCAGAGATTTAGCAAGTACTGAAGCTTTCTTT	CATSRDLASTEAFF	TRBV15	.	14	.	TRBJ1-1
TGCAGCATCCGGGACAGCTACGAGCAGTACTTC	CSIRDSYEQYF	TRBV29-1	few	11	TRBD1	TRBJ2-7
TGTGCCTCAAGCGGGGGGTTGAGCACAGATACGCAGTATTTT	CASSGGLSTDTQYF	TRBV7-9	.	14	TRBD2	TRBJ2-3
TGTGCCATCAGAGGACAGGGTAGCGAAAAACTGTTTTTT	CAIRGQGSEKLFF	TRBV10-3	.	13	TRBD1	TRBJ1-4
TGTGCCAGCAGCAGGAGCGGGGTCACCGGGGAGCTGTTTTTT	CASSRSGVTGELFF	TRBV7-3	.	14	TRBD2	TRBJ2-2
TGTGCCAGCAGTTTGTCCCCAAGAGTCCAAGAGACCCAGTACTTC	CASSLSPRVQETQYF	TRBV28	.	15	.	TRBJ2-5
TGCGCCAGCAGCGAATCCCGGGGGGGGTACAATGAGCAGTTCTTC	CASSESRGGYNEQFF	TRBV4-3	.	15	TRBD2	TRBJ2-1
TGCGCCAGCAGCCAGGGGGCTCGGGATACGCAGTATTTT	CASSQGARDTQYF	TRBV5-1	.	13	TRBD1	TRBJ2-3
TGTGCCAGCAGTGGGACGGGAGTAATTCCGGATACGCAGTATTTT	CASSGTGVIPDTQYF	TRBV6-6	.	15	.	TRBJ2-3
TGTGCCAGCATTCGGGACAGGGCCTCTGGGGCCAACGTCCTGACTTTC	CASIRDRASGANVLTF	TRBV2	.	16	TRBD1	TRBJ2-6
TGTGCCAGCAGCGAAAACTGGGGACTAGCGGGAAGGGAGCAGTACTTC	CASSENWGLAGREQYF	TRBV28	.	16	TRBD2	TRBJ2-7
TGTGCCAGCAGCTTGGTGCAGGGCTACGAGCAGTACTTC	CASSLVQGYEQYF	TRBV5-6	.	13	.	TRBJ2-7
TGCGCCAGCAGCCAAGGACAGGGGAATTACAATGAGCAGTTCTTC	CASSQGQGNYNEQFF	TRBV4-3	once	15	TRBD1	TRBJ2-1
TGTGCCAGCTCACCCCCCGGACAGGATACCTCCTACGAGCAGTACTTC	CASSPPGQDTSYEQYF	TRBV18	few	16	TRBD1	TRBJ2-7
TGTGCCAGCAGCGGGATAGGGGGGGCAGATACGCAGTATTTT	CASSGIGGADTQYF	TRBV9	.	14	.	TRBJ2-3
TGTGCCAGCAGTTACTCGTCGGACAGGGGGTGGGCCGACACTGAAGCTTTCTTT	CASSYSSDRGWADTEAFF	TRBV6-7	.	18	TRBD1	TRBJ1-1
TGCGCCAGCAGCCAAGGAGACAGGGTGGAGATCTACGAGCAGTACTTC	CASSQGDRVEIYEQYF	TRBV4-1	.	16	TRBD1	TRBJ2-7
TGTGCCAGCAACAGCGGGGCAGACCTAAATGAAAAACTGTTTTTT	CASNSGADLNEKLFF	TRBV28	.	15	.	TRBJ1-4